A single sample gave rise to the 30 T cell receptor beta chains below, sequenced in a study of regulatory T cells in long-lasting Graves disease. iRepertoire HTBI primers and Arm-PCR of CDR3 regions built TCR beta libraries. Each CDR3 protein is one row after TCRdb ran MiXCR on the multiplex PCR reads. The data contain a few hundred thousand distinct CDR3 sequences, under 25% of them singletons. The time point here: persistent/refractory GD, antithyroid drugs over 5 years with positive TRAb. From RNA extracted from PBMCs, the TCR library was made. The sequencing used peripheral blood mononuclear cells (PBMCs), collected when the disease was refractory, from a patient treated with antithyroid drugs. Receptors were obtained from a female donor with Graves disease.

The chain recombines TRBV7-9 with TRBJ2-7; 10 bases map to TRBD1. The CDR3 spans 15 residues. The J segment lost 3 bases and the V segment lost 8 bases, leaving 10 bases of the junction unmatched. The germline V gene has CDR1 SEHNR and CDR2 FQNEAQ (reference sequence). This CDR3 is CASGKPGQGIYEQYF. In nucleotides, the CDR3 is TGTGCCAGCGGTAAACCGGGACAGGGGATCTACGAGCAGTACTTC.

This sequence joins TRBV5-1 and TRBJ1-1; no definite D call. V dropped 3 bases and J dropped 3 bases, with 9 bases sitting between them. The germline gives CDR1 SGHRS, CDR2 YFSETQ. The CDR3 totals 13 residues. This CDR3 reads CASSSAGDTEAFF. Here the CDR3 DNA reads TGCGCCAGCAGCTCCGCCGGGGACACTGAAGCTTTCTTT.

The rearrangement joins TRBV6-5 to TRBJ2-2; maybe TRBD2 (6 bases). Trimming cost V 0 bases and J 1 base, with 6 bases left between them. The CDR3 is made up of 15 amino acids. Germline values: CDR1 MNHEY, CDR2 SVGAGI. CDR3 region: CASSYSSGNTGELFF. The CDR3 DNA follows: TGTGCCAGCAGTTACTCTAGCGGGAACACCGGGGAGCTGTTTTTT.

At least ten counts were recorded for this clonotype. This chain connects TRBV2 to TRBJ2-7; a weak D match, TRBD1 (6 bases). V dropped 0 bases and J dropped 5 bases, with 11 bases sitting between them. The germline gives CDR1 SNHLY, CDR2 FYNNEI. There are 14 residues in the CDR3. CDR3 sequence reads: CASSEATGWHEQYF. CDR3 coding DNA: TGTGCCAGCAGTGAAGCTACAGGGTGGCACGAGCAGTACTTC.

This clonotype was observed at least ten times. The chain employs TRBV30 and TRBJ1-1; D is unclear. The V gene's germline CDR1 is GTSNPN and CDR2 SVGIG (reference sequence). The V end lost 5 bases, the J end lost 4 bases, and 11 bases lay between the germline ends. This CDR3 comprises 12 residues. The CDR3 loop is CAWSPEGTEAFF. In nucleotides, the CDR3 is TGTGCCTGGTCCCCGGAGGGCACTGAAGCTTTCTTT.

This clonotype was counted a single time. The conserved closing phenylalanine or tryptophan is absent in this CDR3, likely reflecting a read error. The chain carries TRBV6-2 or TRBV6-3 and TRBJ1-6; weak D call: TRBD1 (5 bases). V gave up 5 bases and J gave up 3 bases, with 14 bases separating them. The CDR3 totals 16 residues. CDR1 is MNHEY, CDR2 SVGEGT, per germline. The CDR3 is CASSRTPGLYNSPLHS. In nucleotides, the CDR3 is TGTGCCAGCAGTCGAACCCCGGGACTCTATAATTCACCCCTCCACTCT.

The table lists this clonotype with many counts. V usage is TRBV28 and J usage is TRBJ2-5; D tentatively fits TRBD1 or TRBD2 (5 bases each). The germline CDR1 and CDR2 sequences are MDHEN and SYDVKM. CDR3 length: 12 residues. V was pared by 5 bases and J by 5 bases, with 9 bases between. As DNA, the CDR3 is TGTGCCAGCAGTGGAGAGGGGGAGACCCAGTACTTC. Its protein is CASSGEGETQYF.

This clonotype was seen more than once but under ten times. CDR3 loop: CASSLGSEGNTGELFF. DNA for the CDR3: TGTGCCAGCAGCTTAGGGTCTGAGGGGAACACCGGGGAGCTGTTTTTT. This sequence joins TRBV7-8 and TRBJ2-2, with TRBD2 as a possible D gene (5 bases). CDR1 SGHVS and CDR2 FQNEAQ come from the germline V gene. Trimming stripped 1 base from V and 1 base from J, with 10 bases between. The CDR3 runs to 16 residues. The full variable domain, its missing parts supplied by reference TRBV7-8 and TRBJ2-2, is GAGVSQSPRYKVAKRGQDVALRCDPISGHVSLFWYQQALGQGPEFLTYFQNEAQLDKSGLPSDRFFAERPEGSVSTLKIQRTQQEDSAVYLCASSLGSEGNTGELFFGEGSRLTVL.

The rearrangement uses TRBV15 and TRBJ1-5; 8 bases fit TRBD1. The CDR3 has 16 amino acids. Germline-derived CDR1 and CDR2 are LNHNV and YYDKDF (reference sequence). J was trimmed by 2 bases and V by 0 bases; bases with no gene match: 3. In DNA form, the CDR3 reads TGTGCCACCAGCAGAGAGGACAGGGCCGGCAATCAGCCCCAGCATTTT. Amino acids: CATSREDRAGNQPQHF.

This chain joins TRBV14 and TRBJ1-4, with D perhaps TRBD1 (6 bases). Germline V gives CDR1 SGHDN, CDR2 FVKESK. The V end lost 2 bases, the J end lost 6 bases, and 19 bases lay between the germline ends. This CDR3 is 17 amino acids long. CDR3 loop: CASSQRGATDSYEKLFF. The CDR3 nucleotides are TGTGCCAGCAGCCAACGAGGGGCAACGGACAGCTATGAAAAACTGTTTTTT.

There are a few counts of this clonotype. The chain has TRBV30 and TRBJ2-1; 10 bases are a match to TRBD2. Germline V lookup: CDR1 GTSNPN, CDR2 SVGIG (reference sequence). CDR3 length: 16 residues. J gave up 2 bases and V 8 bases, and 12 bases lay outside the gene matches. The CDR3 DNA reads TGTGCCCTGACCTCGACTAGCGGGTTAGCCTACAATGAGCAGTTCTTC. Translated, it gives CALTSTSGLAYNEQFF.

This clonotype was recorded many times. The J gene is TRBJ2-7, the V gene TRBV6-1, with D tentatively TRBD2 (5 bases). The V gene lost 6 bases and the J gene lost 2 bases, with 11 bases spanning the gap. This CDR3 contains 13 residues. The germline V gene encodes CDR1 MNHNS and CDR2 SASEGT. The CDR3: CASRATGTYEQYF. CDR3 DNA: TGTGCCAGCAGAGCCACCGGGACCTACGAGCAGTACTTC.

The chain combines TRBV11-2 with TRBJ2-7; 9 bases line up with TRBD1. CDR1 SGHAT and CDR2 FQNNGV come from the germline V gene. The CDR3 has 14 amino acids. With 4 bases clipped from V and 3 bases from J, the junction kept 4 bases outside the gene matches. CDR3 coding DNA: TGTGCCAGCAGCTGGACAGGGGTTGGCTACGAGCAGTACTTC. Translation gives CASSWTGVGYEQYF.

This clonotype was seen at least ten times. This rearrangement joins TRBV7-2 to TRBJ2-6; no reliable D call. The CDR3 is 16 residues long. Germline V lookup: CDR1 SGHTA, CDR2 FQGNSA. Trimming removed 1 base from V and 4 bases from J, with 11 bases in between. The DNA for the CDR3 is TGTGCCAGCAGCTTAGTTGGCTCGTGGGGGGCCAACGTCCTGACTTTC. Translated: CASSLVGSWGANVLTF.

This clonotype was counted ten times or more. The chain combines TRBV12-3 or TRBV12-4 with TRBJ2-1; unclear D gene. With 2 bases removed from V and 1 base from J, the gap between germline ends came to 6 bases. The CDR3 length is 14 residues. The chain's CDR3 is CASSLRRSYNEQFF. CDR3 DNA: TGTGCCAGCAGTTTACGGAGATCCTACAATGAGCAGTTCTTC.

Comments on this clonotype: This sequence may be a read error, since a much larger clone differs from it by one base. The chain employs TRBV11-2 and TRBJ2-2; tentatively, D is TRBD1 or TRBD2 (5 bases each). Germline assignment: CDR1 SGHAT and CDR2 FQNNGV. The CDR3 has 15 amino acids. The DNA for the CDR3 is TGTGCCAGCAGCTTAATCGGGGCGGCCACCGGGGAGCCGTTTTTT. This encodes CASSLIGAATGEPFF.

This clonotype has a handful of counts. V gene TRBV3-1 combines with J gene TRBJ2-1, with D uncertain. Trimming shortened V by 2 bases and J by 5 bases, and 7 bases separated the two germline ends. This CDR3 comprises 13 residues. Germline lookup yields CDR1 LGHDT and CDR2 YNNKEL (reference sequence). The CDR3 DNA reads TGTGCCAGCAGCCAAATGCGCAACAATGAGCAGTTCTTC. Amino acids: CASSQMRNNEQFF.

This chain connects TRBV6-1 to TRBJ2-7; TRBD2 matches at 8 bases. CDR1 and CDR2 from the germline V gene are MNHNS and SASEGT. There are 15 residues in the CDR3. With 3 bases clipped from V and 6 bases from J, the junction kept 10 bases outside the gene matches. Here the CDR3 reads CASSDSTSGDCEQYF. CDR3 nucleotides: TGTGCCAGCAGTGACTCCACTAGCGGAGACTGCGAGCAGTACTTC.

V usage is TRBV20-1 and J usage is TRBJ2-1; D possibly corresponds to TRBD2 (6 bases). This CDR3 has 13 residues. V was shortened by 7 bases and J by 5 bases, with 15 bases between the two germline ends. CDR1 and CDR2 from the germline V gene are DFQATT and SNEGSKA (reference sequence). In DNA form, the CDR3 reads TGCAGTGTGGGCGGGATACAAAACAATGAGCAGTTCTTC. Residues: CSVGGIQNNEQFF.

This rearrangement joins TRBV30 to TRBJ2-7; a possible D gene is TRBD2 (6 bases). This CDR3 is built from 12 residues. The germline V gene encodes CDR1 GTSNPN and CDR2 SVGIG (reference sequence). The V end lost 4 bases, the J end lost 1 base, and 8 bases lay between the germline ends. CDR3 nucleotide sequence: TGTGCCTGGACGGAGGGTTCCTACGAGCAGTACTTC. As protein: CAWTEGSYEQYF.

V and J are TRBV7-9 and TRBJ2-7; unclear D gene. With 5 bases removed from V and 4 bases from J, the gap between germline ends came to 9 bases. This CDR3 contains 12 residues. In germline, CDR1 is SEHNR, CDR2 FQNEAQ (reference sequence). This CDR3 is CASSRGEYEQYF. CDR3 DNA sequence: TGTGCCAGCAGCCGAGGAGAGTACGAGCAGTACTTC.

The chain employs TRBV28 and TRBJ1-5, with 7 bases fitting TRBD1. The V gene's germline CDR1 is MDHEN and CDR2 SYDVKM. The CDR3 runs to 18 residues. Trimming took 6 bases from V and 0 from J; bases not matched to a gene: 14. The CDR3 spells CASSRFRDRTYSNQPQHF. CDR3 nucleotides: TGTGCCAGCAGCAGATTTCGGGACAGAACCTATAGCAATCAGCCCCAGCATTTT.

About this clonotype itself: At one of its ends the junction is not consistent with the germline gene, which may arise from a read error. The J gene is TRBJ1-1, the V gene TRBV7-9, with D uncertain. Germline assignment: CDR1 SEHNR and CDR2 FQNEAQ (reference sequence). CDR3 length equals 12 residues. The CDR3 sequence: CASQGIGTEASF. The CDR3 DNA reads as TGTGCCAGCCAAGGGATTGGCACTGAAGCTTCCTTT.

The CDR3 region has the DNA TGTGCCAGCAGTGATTTTTTGCAGGGGGGAGGCGGCTACACCTTC. This codes for CASSDFLQGGGGYTF. The gene calls are TRBV2 and TRBJ1-2; TRBD1 aligns across 7 bases. The CDR3 sequence is 15 residues long. Germline CDR1 is SNHLY and CDR2 is FYNNEI. With V trimmed by 3 bases and J by 8 bases, 12 bases remained unmatched.

V is TRBV6-1 and J is TRBJ2-2; tentatively, D is TRBD1 (6 bases). V shed 10 bases and J shed 7 bases, with 25 bases lying between them. Per the germline V gene, CDR1 is MNHNS and CDR2 is SASEGT. The CDR3 covers 16 residues. The CDR3 loop is CATTPTGTPKGGELFF. CDR3 in DNA: TGTGCCACAACCCCCACCGGGACACCGAAGGGCGGGGAGCTGTTTTTT.

The table lists this clonotype with a few counts. V is TRBV20-1 and J is TRBJ1-5; D perhaps matches TRBD1 (5 bases). V was cut by 6 bases and J by 2 bases, with 11 bases left in between. CDR3 size: 13 residues. Germline lookup yields CDR1 DFQATT and CDR2 SNEGSKA (reference sequence). The CDR3 bases are TGCAGTGCAACAGGCCCTGGCAATCAGCCCCAGCATTTT. It specifies CSATGPGNQPQHF.

This clonotype was found many times. The chain couples TRBV28 to TRBJ1-5; TRBD1 might be the D (5 bases). The V gene lost 2 bases and the J gene lost 9 bases, with 14 bases spanning the gap. Germline V CDR1 and CDR2: MDHEN, SYDVKM. The CDR3 loop spans 14 amino acids. CDR3 sequence: CASSLPGLAGPQHF. The CDR3 DNA reads as TGTGCCAGCAGTTTACCAGGGTTAGCAGGGCCCCAGCATTTT.

This clonotype has a count of ten or more. V and J are TRBV28 and TRBJ1-4; unclear D gene. The germline gives CDR1 MDHEN, CDR2 SYDVKM. The CDR3 loop spans 13 amino acids. The V end lost 3 bases, the J end lost 3 bases, and 5 bases lay between the germline ends. DNA for the CDR3: TGTGCCAGCAGTTTCCTCGCTAATGAAAAACTGTTTTTT. Amino acids: CASSFLANEKLFF.

There are many counts of this clonotype. The chain couples TRBV13 to TRBJ1-4; D not certain. The CDR3 runs 14 residues. The V and J ends lost 5 bases and 5 bases respectively, with 12 bases between them. From germline, CDR1 is PRHDT and CDR2 FYEKMQ (reference sequence). CDR3 DNA sequence: TGTGCCAGCAGCCGAGGGCTTCCCAATGAAAAACTGTTTTTT. Its protein is CASSRGLPNEKLFF.

There are a few counts of this clonotype. The chain joins TRBV5-8 to TRBJ1-2; D not certain. The germline V and J ends were trimmed by 9 bases and 2 bases, with 14 bases remaining between them. Germline assignment: CDR1 SGHTS and CDR2 YDEGEE. The CDR3 spans 13 residues. CDR3 protein: CATSPSRNYGYTF. DNA of the CDR3: TGTGCCACCTCCCCAAGCAGGAACTATGGCTACACCTTC.